A selection of T cell receptor beta chains follows, all from one sample in a study of T cells in Graves' hyperthyroidism and ophthalmopathy. One entry per CDR3 protein results from TCRdb running MiXCR on the multiplex PCR reads. The sample consists of hundreds of thousands of distinct CDR3 sequences, roughly 14% of them appearing once. The sequenced material came from blood. The receptors originated from a woman between 50 and 59 years old with Graves' ophthalmopathy. Each CDR3 is given with its conserved first and last residue. The D gene is left open where the match is weak. A row's size may be missing; if present it is once, few, many or a size class.

clone_size	j_call	v_call	d_call	cdr3_nt	cdr3_aa
few	TRBJ1-6	TRBV13	-	TGTGCCAGCAGCTTAAAAGGGAGCTCCTATAATTCACCCCTCCACTTT	CASSLKGSSYNSPLHF
-	TRBJ1-4	TRBV2	TRBD1	TGTGCCAGCAGGGGACAGGGAACTGAAAAACTGTTTTTT	CASRGQGTEKLFF
few	TRBJ2-2	TRBV30	-	TGTGCCTGGAGTGCCGGGACCAACACCGGGGAGCTGTTTTTT	CAWSAGTNTGELFF
many	TRBJ1-1	TRBV7-2	-	TGTGCCAGCAGCTTAGATCCAGTGAACACTGAAGCTTTCTTT	CASSLDPVNTEAFF
-	TRBJ2-1	TRBV27	-	TGTGCCAGCAGCCCGAGGAGGGTCGGGAGCTCCTACAATGAGCAGTTCTTC	CASSPRRVGSSYNEQFF
many	TRBJ2-7	TRBV6-2/TRBV6-3	-	TGTGCCAGCCGACCCAGTGGTTCCTACGAGCAGTACTTC	CASRPSGSYEQYF
-	TRBJ2-1	TRBV15	-	TGTGCCACCAGCAGAGACCAGACTAATAACAATGAGCAGTTCTTC	CATSRDQTNNNEQFF
many	TRBJ2-6	TRBV11-1	-	TGTGCCAGCAGCTTAGTACACCACTCTGGGGCCAACGTCCTGACTTTC	CASSLVHHSGANVLTF
-	TRBJ2-2	TRBV6-2/TRBV6-3	-	TGTGCCAGCAGTTACCTGGGTCTAGCGAGCACCGGGGAGCTGTTTTTT	CASSYLGLASTGELFF
-	TRBJ2-2	TRBV29-1	TRBD2	TGCAGCGTGGCAGCTCTAGCGGGTTCAGTAGAAACCGGGGAGCTGTTTTTT	CSVAALAGSVETGELFF
many	TRBJ2-1	TRBV30	TRBD2	TGTGCCTGGAGTCACGGACTAGCGGGAGGAGTTGAGCAGTTCTTC	CAWSHGLAGGVEQFF
many	TRBJ2-3	TRBV12-3/TRBV12-4	TRBD2	TGTGCCAGCACCATAAACCTAGCGGGACCAGATACGCAGTATTTT	CASTINLAGPDTQYF
many	TRBJ2-1	TRBV7-2	-	TGTGCCAGCAGCCACCTGACTAGATGGGTTAGAAATGAGCAGTTCTTC	CASSHLTRWVRNEQFF
few	TRBJ2-7	TRBV28	TRBD2	TGTGCCAGCAGTTTGTCACTAGCGGAGTCCCTTTACGAGCAGTACTTC	CASSLSLAESLYEQYF